This T cell receptor (beta chain) was documented in a study of beta chain features in type 1 diabetes. Every bit of the isolated RNA underwent reverse transcription, so sequencing read expressed TCRB transcripts. Approximately 3.6 million reads per sample on average were obtained from naive, central memory and regulatory T cell samples. Sequencing was performed with immunoSEQ multiplex PCR; in TCRdb, only in-frame clones are kept and a portion is missing. The sample has hundreds of thousands of clones; about 14% are singletons. About this clone itself: The target antigen is unknown.

CDR1 is SGHNT and CDR2 is YYREEE in the germline V gene (reference sequence). The V end lost 0 bases, the J end lost 4 bases, and 10 bases lay between the germline ends. CDR3 length: 14 amino acids. Study outcomes and limitations: Moderately but significantly shorter TCRB CDR3s were found in Type 1 diabetes patients in all four CD4+ subsets.

This receptor was taken from a man between 18 and 29 years old with type 1 diabetes. The genes are TRBV5-4 and TRBJ1-2, with D possibly matching TRBD1 (6 bases). Specimen: naive CD4+ T cells from blood. DNA for the CDR3: TGTGCCAGCAGCTTGGCGACAGGTGCCTATGGCTACACCTTC. It codes for CASSLATGAYGYTF.